Reported below is one T cell receptor beta chain. The record originates from a study of blood T cell repertoires in COVID-19. CDR1 is SGHTA, CDR2 FQGNSA, per germline. V trimming: 6 bases; J trimming: 4 bases; junction bases outside the gene matches: 6. This CDR3 comprises 15 residues. Seattle's enrolled individuals joined amid active infection and were then monitored longitudinally. Sequenced by immunoSEQ multiplex PCR; TCRdb stores in-frame clones only, minus some. The sample holds about 160,000 clones, approximately 84% seen once. This sequence joins TRBV7-2 and TRBJ2-1; TRBD1 agrees at 10 bases. Sequencing was done on a sample of peripheral blood. The sequence came from a woman between 45 and 65 years old with COVID-19, enrolled during active disease. CDR3 protein: CASSLDRGKYNEQFF. CDR3 sequence (DNA): TGTGCCAGCAGTTTGGACAGGGGGAAGTACAATGAGCAGTTCTTC.